This entry features one T cell receptor beta chain sequence. These data are taken from a study of blood T cell repertoires in COVID-19. Study overall: Sites in the United States, Italy and Spain provided acute and convalescent COVID-19 samples. From T cells, B-cell-depleted T cells, or PBMCs came the material, which was cDNA or gDNA.

Study processing details: Estimates of nucleated cell counts were drawn from the amplification of reference gene primers. Data came from immunoSEQ multiplex PCR; TCRdb stores just in-frame clones and leaves some out. The V and J calls and clone size come from that table; D and trimming were worked out from the DNA. The sample records 100,000 to 150,000 clones, more than 70% being singletons. This CDR3 region has 16 residues. CDR1 KGHDR and CDR2 SFDVKD come from the germline V gene. V lost 9 bases and J lost 3; bases outside the gene matches: 12. The material sequenced was peripheral blood. This TCR was sampled from a human donor in a cohort sampled during active COVID-19. The J gene is TRBJ2-5, the V gene TRBV24-1; 10 positions match TRBD2. The CDR3 DNA follows: TGTGCCACCGGTTCGGTAGCGGGAGGTCTTAAAGAGACCCAGTACTTC. Its translation: CATGSVAGGLKETQYF.